Following are 25 T cell receptor beta chains from one sample sequenced in a study of cytomegalovirus exposure and HLA in healthy donors. The PCR had 60 Vbeta and 13 Jbeta primers. Here immunoSEQ multiplex PCR was the method, and the copy in TCRdb shows in-frame clones only, minus some. The data hold 140,000 or so clones, with about 75% observed a single time. The material sequenced was PBMCs. The receptors were sampled from a woman in her twenties or thirties in good health and CMV-seronegative.

This chain links TRBV7-6 with TRBJ1-1; D not resolved. This CDR3 comprises 13 residues. CDR1 is SGHVS and CDR2 is FNYEAQ in the germline V gene. V gave up 3 bases and J gave up 3 bases, with 8 bases separating them. The CDR3 region has the DNA TGTGCCAGCAGCTTTCAGTCCTACACTGAAGCTTTCTTT. It is translated as CASSFQSYTEAFF.

V gene TRBV10-3 combines with J gene TRBJ1-6; the D is unclear. The germline V gene has CDR1 ENHRY and CDR2 SYGVKD. This CDR3 comprises 16 residues. V lost 6 bases, J lost 5 bases, and 17 bases lay in between. The CDR3 coding sequence is TGTGCCATCAGCGCTTGGCCGGGGAAGGATAATTCACCCCTCCACTTT. Translation gives CAISAWPGKDNSPLHF.

The V and J genes are TRBV9 and TRBJ1-2; possibly TRBD1 for D (5 bases). Trimming removed 0 bases from V and 8 bases from J, with 11 bases in between. The CDR3 consists of 13 residues. Germline V gene data show CDR1 as SGDLS and CDR2 as YYNGEE. The CDR3 loop is CASSVEMGRGYTF. Here the CDR3 DNA reads TGTGCCAGCAGCGTAGAGATGGGGCGAGGCTACACCTTC. Variable domain in full (rest from reference TRBV9 and TRBJ1-2): DSGVTQTPKHLITATGQRVTLRCSPRSGDLSVYWYQQSLDQGLQFLIQYYNGEERAKGNILERFSAQQFPDLHSELNLSSLELGDSALYFCASSVEMGRGYTFGSGTRLTVV.

The chain uses TRBV15 and TRBJ1-1, with 11 bases fitting TRBD1. CDR3 length: 19 residues. Trimming at V came to 1 base and at J to 3 bases, leaving 13 bases not matched to a gene. Germline-derived CDR1 and CDR2 are LNHNV and YYDKDF (reference sequence). DNA of the CDR3: TGTGCCACCAGCAGAGTAGTACCGGGACAGGGGGTGTACTACACTGAAGCTTTCTTT. This sequence encodes CATSRVVPGQGVYYTEAFF.

The sample holds a few counts of this clone. The chain carries TRBV6-1 and TRBJ2-7; D remains ambiguous. The CDR3 runs to 13 residues. Trimming removed 7 bases from V and 0 bases from J, with 10 bases in between. From germline, CDR1 is MNHNS and CDR2 SASEGT. The CDR3 nucleotides read TGTGCCAGCAAGGTAGACAACTCCTACGAGCAGTACTTC. Its protein is CASKVDNSYEQYF.

The CDR3, as DNA: TGTGCCAGTAGTCCCAGGGGACTAGCGGGGGGCCCAAGCTCCTACGAGCAGTACTTC. Translating it yields CASSPRGLAGGPSSYEQYF. This sequence joins TRBV19 and TRBJ2-7; 15 positions match TRBD2. Trimming removed 5 bases from V and 0 bases from J; junction bases left unmatched: 11. The CDR3 is 19 amino acids. Looked up from germline, CDR1 is LNHDA and CDR2 is SQIVND (reference sequence).

This clone was detected only a few times. The chain has TRBV5-4 and TRBJ2-7; TRBD2 aligns across 7 bases. Germline V gene lookup returns CDR1 SGHNT and CDR2 YYREEE (reference sequence). The CDR3 totals 15 residues. V gave up 4 bases and J gave up 2 bases; unmatched junction bases: 9. The CDR3 DNA reads TGTGCCAGCAGCCCCGGGGGAGGGCGGCCCTACGAGCAGTACTTC. This sequence encodes CASSPGGGRPYEQYF.

The CDR3 protein is CASSFDRAYEQYF. In DNA, the CDR3 is TGCGCCAGCAGCTTTGACAGGGCCTACGAGCAGTACTTC. The V gene is TRBV5-1, the J gene TRBJ2-7; TRBD1 agrees at 7 bases. The CDR3 totals 13 residues. Trimming cost V 2 bases and J 2 bases; bases outside gene matches: 1. Germline CDR1 is SGHRS and CDR2 is YFSETQ.

The chain combines TRBV13 with TRBJ1-1, with D hard to call. This CDR3 has 17 residues. In germline, CDR1 is PRHDT, CDR2 FYEKMQ (reference sequence). V was cut by 5 bases and J by 0 bases, with 19 bases left in between. The CDR3 bases are TGTGCCAGCAGCCCTAGTACCGGGGAGACCCTGAACACTGAAGCTTTCTTT. It specifies CASSPSTGETLNTEAFF.

The chain carries TRBV2 and TRBJ2-3; TRBD2 aligns across 8 bases. The CDR3 consists of 15 residues. V lost 6 bases and J lost 1; bases outside the gene matches: 6. Germline CDR1 reads SNHLY; CDR2 reads FYNNEI. In DNA form, the CDR3 reads TGTGCCAGCAGACGACTAGCGCAAGGCACAGATACGCAGTATTTT. Translation gives CASRRLAQGTDTQYF.

The chain joins TRBV10-1 to TRBJ2-4; 9 bases line up with TRBD1. CDR1 and CDR2 (germline): WNHNN, SYGVQD (reference sequence). The V segment lost 3 bases and the J segment 2 bases; nucleotides outside the gene matches: 2. This CDR3 is built from 15 residues. CDR3 sequence reads: CASSDTGGPKNIQYF. DNA of the CDR3: TGCGCCAGCAGTGATACAGGGGGCCCCAAAAACATTCAGTACTTC.

The chain has TRBV6-5 and TRBJ2-7; possibly TRBD1 for D (6 bases). V was cut by 4 bases and J by 3 bases, with 13 bases left in between. This CDR3 region has 14 residues. The V gene's germline CDR1 is MNHEY and CDR2 SVGAGI. The CDR3 DNA follows: TGTGCCAGCAGTTCTCCGGGACAATACTACGAGCAGTACTTC. Protein product: CASSSPGQYYEQYF.

This clone was found a few times. Written as DNA, the CDR3 is TGTGCCAGCAATTCTAATCAAGAGACCCAGTACTTC. This gives the protein CASNSNQETQYF. The V and J genes are TRBV2 and TRBJ2-5; D gene unclear. The CDR3 is 12 amino acids. V dropped 7 bases and J dropped 2 bases, with 8 bases sitting between them. CDR1 and CDR2 from the germline V gene are SNHLY and FYNNEI.

The rearrangement links TRBV7-8 to TRBJ2-3, with 13 bases lining up with TRBD2. Unmatched junction bases numbered 1, after V lost 4 bases and J lost 3 bases. This CDR3 spans 15 amino acids. CDR1 is SGHVS and CDR2 is FQNEAQ in the germline V gene. Here the CDR3 DNA reads TGTGCCAGCAGCTGGGGACTAGCGGGGACAGATACGCAGTATTTT. Its protein is CASSWGLAGTDTQYF.

The gene calls are TRBV2 and TRBJ2-2, with 9 bases aligning to TRBD2. Looked up from germline, CDR1 is SNHLY and CDR2 is FYNNEI. This CDR3 has 16 amino acids. V lost 1 base to trimming and J lost 5 bases; unmatched junction nucleotides: 5. The CDR3: CASSEGAGGGTGELFF. CDR3 nucleotide sequence: TGTGCCAGCAGTGAAGGAGCGGGGGGCGGAACCGGGGAGCTGTTTTTT.

The chain couples TRBV27 to TRBJ2-5; 10 bases are shared with TRBD1. The CDR3 spans 15 residues. Germline V gene lookup returns CDR1 MNHEY and CDR2 SMNVEV (reference sequence). After removal of 3 bases from V and 4 bases from J, the junction contained 5 bases not matched to a gene. CDR3 sequence (DNA): TGTGCCAGCAGTTTTTTCGGACAGGGGGGAGAGACCCAGTACTTC. It translates to CASSFFGQGGETQYF.

The chain employs TRBV29-1 and TRBJ2-5; 8 bases align to TRBD1. CDR1 is SQVTM, CDR2 ANQGSEA, per germline. The ends lost 5 bases at V and 0 bases at J; junction bases unmatched: 8. The CDR3 runs 15 residues. CDR3 coding DNA: TGCAGCGTTATGGGCGACAGGGGTTACCAAGAGACCCAGTACTTC. Translation: CSVMGDRGYQETQYF. Drawing the rest from reference TRBV29-1 and TRBJ2-5, the complete variable domain is SAVISQKPSRDICQRGTSLTIQCQVDSQVTMMFWYRQQPGQSLTLIATANQGSEATYESGFVIDKFPISRPNLTFSTLTVSNMSPEDSSIYLCSVMGDRGYQETQYFGPGTRLLVL.

This clone was counted once. The chain recombines TRBV27 with TRBJ1-6; 10 positions agree with TRBD1. The CDR3 is 18 amino acids. The ends lost 3 bases at V and 7 bases at J; junction bases unmatched: 12. Germline V gene data show CDR1 as MNHEY and CDR2 as SMNVEV (reference sequence). The CDR3 here is CASSFGVLGQGSNSPLHF. For the CDR3, the DNA is TGTGCCAGCAGTTTCGGAGTGTTGGGACAGGGGTCCAATTCACCCCTCCACTTT.

A single count supports this clone. The chain carries TRBV7-6 and TRBJ1-2; weak D call: TRBD1 (6 bases). Trimming shortened V by 5 bases and J by 7 bases, and 17 bases separated the two germline ends. Looked up from germline, CDR1 is SGHVS and CDR2 is FNYEAQ. The CDR3 runs to 14 residues. CDR3 in amino acids: CASSQGEGVGGYTF. The CDR3 coding sequence is TGTGCCAGCAGCCAGGGTGAGGGGGTTGGTGGCTACACCTTC.

V gene TRBV18 combines with J gene TRBJ1-2; the D gene is possibly TRBD1 (6 bases). V was pared by 3 bases and J by 8 bases, with 25 bases between. CDR1 is KGHSH, CDR2 LQKENI, per germline. This CDR3 has 17 amino acids. CDR3 coding DNA: TGTGCCAGCTCACCCGGGACATCAACCGCGGGAGTTTTGGGCTACACCTTC. This translates into CASSPGTSTAGVLGYTF.

The chain carries TRBV6-5 and TRBJ1-5; D remains ambiguous. This CDR3 spans 13 amino acids. CDR1 and CDR2 (germline): MNHEY, SVGAGI. V was trimmed by 3 bases and J by 3 bases, leaving 6 bases between them. The CDR3 loop reads CASSYDNNQPQHF. Here the CDR3 DNA reads TGTGCCAGCAGTTATGACAACAATCAGCCCCAGCATTTT.

V usage is TRBV15 and J usage is TRBJ2-2; tentative D call: TRBD2 (5 bases). Germline CDR1 is LNHNV and CDR2 is YYDKDF (reference sequence). The length of the CDR3 is 15 residues. V shed 1 base and J shed 6 bases, with 12 bases lying between them. The CDR3 DNA reads TGTGCCACCAGCAGAGGTGGTAGCGTTGCCGGGGAGCTGTTTTTT. Translating gives CATSRGGSVAGELFF.

The V gene is TRBV11-1, the J gene TRBJ1-4; TRBD1 agrees at 9 bases. CDR1 SGHAT and CDR2 FQDESV come from the germline V gene (reference sequence). J gave up 5 bases and V 3 bases, and 4 bases lay outside the gene matches. The CDR3 loop spans 15 amino acids. Here the CDR3 reads CASSFGGQGNEKLFF. CDR3 DNA sequence: TGTGCCAGCAGCTTCGGGGGACAGGGAAATGAAAAACTGTTTTTT. The full variable domain, with the rest looked up from reference TRBV11-1 and TRBJ1-4, is EAEVAQSPRYKITEKSQAVAFWCDPISGHATLYWYRQILGQGPELLVQFQDESVVDDSQLPKDRFSAERLKGVDSTLKIQPAELGDSAMYLCASSFGGQGNEKLFFGSGTQLSVL.

CDR3: CASSLAGGTDTQYF. For the CDR3, the DNA is TGTGCCAGCAGTCTAGCGGGGGGCACAGATACGCAGTATTTT. The rearrangement joins TRBV5-6 to TRBJ2-3; 10 bases fit TRBD2. This CDR3 has 14 amino acids. Germline lookup yields CDR1 SGHDT and CDR2 YYEEEE. With 5 bases clipped from V and 1 base from J, the junction kept 1 base outside the gene matches. The full variable domain, completed using reference TRBV5-6 and TRBJ2-3, is DAGVTQSPTHLIKTRGQQVTLRCSPKSGHDTVSWYQQALGQGPQFIFQYYEEEERQRGNFPDRFSGHQFPNYSSELNVNALLLGDSALYLCASSLAGGTDTQYFGPGTRLTVL.

V usage is TRBV7-3 and J usage is TRBJ2-1, with D unresolved. Germline loops: CDR1 SGHTA, CDR2 FQGTGA. Trimming cost V 1 base and J 5 bases, with 6 bases left between them. This CDR3 contains 13 residues. The CDR3 nucleotides are TGTGCCAGCAGCTTAAGATCAGACAATGAGCAGTTCTTC. As protein: CASSLRSDNEQFF.